Shown below are 10 T cell receptor beta chains from a single sample sequenced in a study of blood T cells in healthy people across ages. A J-beta primer mix and a sample-barcoded 5' primer were used in a second PCR of roughly 7 to 12 cycles. MiXCR, applied by TCRdb to the 5' RACE reads, yields one record per CDR3 protein. The sample comprises roughly 560,000 distinct CDR3 sequences, around 24% of which are singletons, and approximately 10% rests with the top ten. These data also formed part of another study, on T cells of mothers and their children.

The material sequenced was blood. The receptors stem from a boy younger than 18 in good health.

Only a few counts were recorded for this clonotype. The chain uses TRBV3-1 and TRBJ2-2, with TRBD1 identical over 9 bases. J gave up 4 bases and V 4 bases, and 13 bases lay outside the gene matches. Per germline, CDR1 LGHDT and CDR2 YNNKEL (reference sequence). The CDR3 runs to 18 residues. Written as DNA, the CDR3 is TGTGCCAGCAGCCGGGGACAGGGAGTCGTAAGTGGCACCGGGGAGCTGTTTTTT. It yields the protein CASSRGQGVVSGTGELFF.

The rearrangement links TRBV20-1 to TRBJ2-7; 7 bases align to TRBD1. The CDR3 is 14 amino acids. Germline V lookup: CDR1 DFQATT, CDR2 SNEGSKA (reference sequence). Trimming cost V 3 bases and J 2 bases; bases outside gene matches: 7. The CDR3 region is CSAREGQGAYEQYF. CDR3 bases: TGCAGTGCTAGGGAAGGGCAGGGGGCCTACGAGCAGTACTTC.

DNA for the CDR3: TGTGCCAGCAGTCCCACACAGGGATCCACTGAAGCTTTCTTT. It encodes CASSPTQGSTEAFF. J is TRBJ1-1 and V is TRBV12-3 or TRBV12-4; D possibly corresponds to TRBD1 (6 bases). The V end was cut by 5 bases, the J end by 4 bases, with 14 bases between. The length of the CDR3 is 14 residues.

The genes are TRBV20-1 and TRBJ1-1; D uncertain. Germline V gives CDR1 DFQATT, CDR2 SNEGSKA (reference sequence). The V and J ends lost 3 bases and 0 bases respectively, with 8 bases between them. This CDR3 region has 13 residues. CDR3 nucleotides: TGCAGTGCTAGCAGGTGGATGAACACTGAAGCTTTCTTT. It specifies CSASRWMNTEAFF.

This clonotype was counted only a few times. The chain employs TRBV20-1 and TRBJ2-5; the match to TRBD2 covers 8 bases. The CDR3 contains 14 residues. After removal of 5 bases from V and 5 bases from J, the junction contained 10 bases not matched to a gene. Germline V CDR1 and CDR2: DFQATT, SNEGSKA (reference sequence). The CDR3 bases are TGCAGTGCTTCCGGGATAGCGGGGTGGGAGACCCAGTACTTC. Encoded protein: CSASGIAGWETQYF.

The CDR3 loop reads CSAGGMNTEAFF. Here the CDR3 DNA reads TGCAGCGCTGGGGGCATGAACACTGAAGCTTTCTTT. The rearrangement joins TRBV29-1 to TRBJ1-1, with D possibly being TRBD1 (6 bases). The CDR3 is 12 residues long. V lost 7 bases and J lost 0, with 9 bases in between. CDR1 and CDR2 (germline): SQVTM, ANQGSEA.

The table lists this clonotype with a few counts. The rearrangement joins TRBV6-2 or TRBV6-3 to TRBJ1-2; D perhaps matches TRBD1 (5 bases). The length of the CDR3 is 14 residues. The germline V and J ends were trimmed by 6 bases and 4 bases, with 15 bases remaining between them. Looked up from germline, CDR1 is MNHEY and CDR2 is SVGEGT. This CDR3 reads CASSSLSGAYGYTF. DNA for the CDR3: TGTGCCAGCAGCTCTCTAAGTGGGGCCTATGGCTACACCTTC.

The chain joins TRBV14 to TRBJ1-5; TRBD1 aligns across 7 bases. Looked up from germline, CDR1 is SGHDN and CDR2 is FVKESK. With 5 bases clipped from V and 9 bases from J, the junction kept 4 bases outside the gene matches. CDR3 length: 12 amino acids. The CDR3 spells CASSVQGGPQHF. CDR3 in DNA: TGTGCCAGCAGCGTGCAGGGGGGGCCCCAGCATTTT. Using reference TRBV14 and TRBJ1-5 for the parts outside the CDR3, the full variable domain is EAGVTQFPSHSVIEKGQTVTLRCDPISGHDNLYWYRRVMGKEIKFLLHFVKESKQDESGMPNNRFLAERTGGTYSTLKVQPAELEDSGVYFCASSVQGGPQHFGDGTRLSIL.

Only a few counts were recorded for this clonotype. The genes are TRBV24-1 and TRBJ2-5; D is ambiguous. There are 14 residues in the CDR3. CDR1 KGHDR and CDR2 SFDVKD come from the germline V gene. V lost 5 bases and J 3 bases, leaving 12 bases between the germline ends. The CDR3 DNA sequence: TGTGCCACCAGTGGTAGGGCCCCTGAAGAGACCCAGTACTTC. It translates to CATSGRAPEETQYF.

This rearrangement joins TRBV6-2 or TRBV6-3 to TRBJ2-3; 10 positions match TRBD2. The junction had 5 bases not matched to a gene; V was cut back by 6 bases and J by 5 bases. The CDR3 is 14 amino acids. Germline-derived CDR1 and CDR2 are MNHEY and SVGEGT. CDR3 nucleotides: TGTGCCAGCAGAGCGGGGGGGTATATAGATACGCAGTATTTT. Its translation: CASRAGGYIDTQYF.